This TCR beta chain was captured in a study of shared clonotypes between healthy human individuals. As concerns this clone: The antigen is unknown.

General study results and limits: The four-donor shared clonotypes exceeded non-shared clonotypes in generation probability, with non-shared ones scoring lower.

Every subset had its genomic DNA shared out evenly among several immunoSEQ plates. In the study's own analysis: Sequence data from immunoSEQ were junction-only and lacked quality scores; consequently, filtering differed. The repertoire was sequenced with immunoSEQ multiplex PCR; TCRdb's copy has only in-frame clones and lacks some. The V and J calls and clone size are taken from that table; D and trimming were inferred from the DNA. The sample has roughly 1,600,000 clones; approximately 98.5% are singletons. The V end lost 3 bases, the J end lost 5 bases, and 17 bases lay between the germline ends. This CDR3 region has 16 residues. Germline-derived CDR1 and CDR2 are SGHRS and YFSETQ.

The sample taken for sequencing was naive CD4+ T cells sorted from blood. Subset described: CD45RA+ positively selected. This sequence originates from a man aged 25-40 years in good health. This sequence joins TRBV5-1 and TRBJ1-4, with D unclear. The CDR3 loop reads CASSSFPGSGNEKLFF. CDR3 bases: TGCGCCAGCAGCTCATTTCCAGGATCGGGCAATGAAAAACTGTTTTTT.